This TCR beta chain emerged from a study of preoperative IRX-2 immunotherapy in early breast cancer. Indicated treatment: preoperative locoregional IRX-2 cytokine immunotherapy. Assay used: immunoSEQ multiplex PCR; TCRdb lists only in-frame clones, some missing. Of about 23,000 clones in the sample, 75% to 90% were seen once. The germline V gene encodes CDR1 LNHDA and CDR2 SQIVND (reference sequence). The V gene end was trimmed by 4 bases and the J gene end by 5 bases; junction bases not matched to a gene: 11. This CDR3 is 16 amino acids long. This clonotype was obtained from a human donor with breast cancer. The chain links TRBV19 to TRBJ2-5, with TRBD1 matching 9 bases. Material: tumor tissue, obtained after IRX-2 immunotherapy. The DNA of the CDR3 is TGTGCCAGTAGTACAACAGGGGGCGTTGTATTGGAGACCCAGTACTTC. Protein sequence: CASSTTGGVVLETQYF.